This TCR beta chain was obtained from a study of blood T cell repertoires in COVID-19. Trimming stripped 4 bases from V and 8 bases from J, with 14 bases between. CDR3 length: 13 residues. As processed by the authors: Amplification of reference gene primers was used by the study to estimate nucleated cell counts. Profiling relied on immunoSEQ multiplex PCR, and the TCRdb table lists in-frame clones only, not all of them. The DNA gave D and trimming, while V, J and clone size come from that table. There are around 280,000 clones in the sample; 87% occur only once, and 2.2% lies in the top ten. The chain joins TRBV12-3 or TRBV12-4 to TRBJ1-2, with a possible D match to TRBD1 (5 bases). Material for sequencing was peripheral blood. This TCR was recovered from a woman in her forties or fifties who had recovered from COVID-19. The CDR3 DNA reads TGTGCCAGCAGTTCTCGGGGGGGTTCGGGCTACACCTTC. It codes for CASSSRGGSGYTF.